The 24 T cell receptor beta chains listed next were all sequenced from one sample in a study of cytomegalovirus exposure and HLA in healthy donors. PCR used 60 Vbeta primers and 13 Jbeta primers. TCRdb keeps only in-frame clones here, not all; method: immunoSEQ multiplex PCR. In the table there are 140,000 to 150,000 clones, roughly 80% of which are singletons. The sequenced sample consisted of PBMCs. Receptors originate from a woman aged 40 to 50 in good health and CMV-seropositive.

The J gene is TRBJ1-5, the V gene TRBV28; D might be TRBD1 (5 bases). CDR3 length: 13 amino acids. V was clipped by 8 bases and J by 7 bases, with 15 bases between them. Germline values: CDR1 MDHEN, CDR2 SYDVKM. The CDR3 region has the DNA TGTGCCAGCCTGGGGCCCGGTGACCAGCCCCAGCATTTT. As protein: CASLGPGDQPQHF.

The gene calls are TRBV6-4 and TRBJ2-2; the match to TRBD2 covers 9 bases. The CDR3 runs to 15 residues. Germline-derived CDR1 and CDR2 are MRHNA and SNTAGT. The V gene end was trimmed by 4 bases and the J gene end by 5 bases; junction bases not matched to a gene: 5. CDR3 residues: CASSALAGATGELFF. The CDR3 DNA reads TGTGCCAGCAGTGCCTTAGCGGGAGCTACCGGGGAGCTGTTTTTT.

The chain has TRBV19 and TRBJ1-2; D is unresolved. V was trimmed by 2 bases and J by 4 bases, leaving 5 bases between them. CDR3 size: 12 residues. Germline V gene lookup returns CDR1 LNHDA and CDR2 SQIVND (reference sequence). The CDR3 here is CASSIPFYGYTF. The CDR3 coding sequence is TGTGCCAGTAGTATACCATTCTATGGCTACACCTTC.

Note on this clone: At one end, the junction sequence differs from germline, possibly due to a read error. V usage is TRBV7-9 and J usage is TRBJ1-2; possibly TRBD1 for D (6 bases). The CDR3 sequence is 16 residues long. Germline lookup yields CDR1 SEHNR and CDR2 FQNEAQ (reference sequence). The CDR3 reads CAGSLSRTPTGSGYTF. As DNA, the CDR3 is TGTGCCGGCAGCTTAAGTCGGACTCCTACAGGGAGTGGCTACACCTTC.

The chain carries TRBV29-1 and TRBJ2-4; weak D call: TRBD1 (5 bases). This CDR3 comprises 13 residues. Germline CDR1 reads SQVTM; CDR2 reads ANQGSEA. The V and J ends lost 1 base and 9 bases respectively, with 13 bases between them. The CDR3 DNA reads TGCAGCGTTGAAGTTGGGGCGCGGAGCATTCAGTACTTC. Protein product: CSVEVGARSIQYF.

The rearrangement links TRBV5-1 to TRBJ2-5; 7 bases are a match to TRBD1. This CDR3 has 15 amino acids. In germline, CDR1 is SGHRS, CDR2 YFSETQ. J lost 4 bases, V lost 4 bases, and 10 bases had no gene match. In DNA, the CDR3 is TGCGCCAGCAGCCCCCCTAACAGGGGCGGAGAGACCCAGTACTTC. Amino acid sequence: CASSPPNRGGETQYF.

The V gene is TRBV10-3, the J gene TRBJ1-6; no firm D call. The ends were cut back, 8 bases at V and 7 bases at J, with 12 bases in the middle. In germline, CDR1 is ENHRY, CDR2 SYGVKD. This CDR3 comprises 13 residues. CDR3 protein: CAIGWEINSPLHF. In DNA, the CDR3 is TGTGCCATCGGGTGGGAGATCAATTCACCCCTCCACTTT.

V usage is TRBV5-4 and J usage is TRBJ2-3, with 10 bases lining up with TRBD2. The junction had 11 bases not matched to a gene; V was cut back by 7 bases and J by 6 bases. CDR1 SGHNT and CDR2 YYREEE come from the germline V gene (reference sequence). This CDR3 contains 15 residues. CDR3 coding DNA: TGTGCCAGCTCGGGAGGAGCGGGGGGGCCGGATACGCAGTATTTT. This encodes CASSGGAGGPDTQYF.

The chain recombines TRBV7-6 with TRBJ1-5; possibly TRBD1 for D (5 bases). V lost 4 bases and J lost 0, with 13 bases in between. Germline CDR1 reads SGHVS; CDR2 reads FNYEAQ. This CDR3 is 16 amino acids long. The CDR3 loop is CASSSEVGASNQPQHF. CDR3 nucleotides: TGTGCCAGCAGCTCAGAAGTAGGGGCTAGCAATCAGCCCCAGCATTTT.

The V call is TRBV7-9, the J call TRBJ2-7, with 10 bases fitting TRBD1. There are 16 residues in the CDR3. The germline gives CDR1 SEHNR, CDR2 FQNEAQ (reference sequence). Germline trimming cut 5 bases from V and 4 bases from J; bases unmatched to any gene: 11. In DNA form, the CDR3 reads TGTGCCAGCAGCCTAACGACAGGGGGCGCGAAATACGAGCAGTACTTC. It specifies CASSLTTGGAKYEQYF.

The genes are TRBV19 and TRBJ2-6; 7 positions agree with TRBD1. J lost 0 bases, V lost 5 bases, and 10 bases had no gene match. Germline V gene data show CDR1 as LNHDA and CDR2 as SQIVND (reference sequence). This CDR3 has 18 amino acids. In nucleotides, the CDR3 is TGTGCCAGTAGTTCCCCGCAGACAGGGACCTCTGGGGCCAACGTCCTGACTTTC. It is translated as CASSSPQTGTSGANVLTF.

The chain recombines TRBV28 with TRBJ2-3; maybe TRBD1 (6 bases). V was cut by 5 bases and J by 5 bases, with 11 bases left in between. The CDR3 covers 13 residues. CDR1 and CDR2 (germline): MDHEN, SYDVKM. CDR3 DNA sequence: TGTGCCAGCAGTCTCTCGACAGGAGATACGCAGTATTTT. Protein sequence: CASSLSTGDTQYF. Looking up the rest from reference TRBV28 and TRBJ2-3 gives the full variable domain: DVKVTQSSRYLVKRTGEKVFLECVQDMDHENMFWYRQDPGLGLRLIYFSYDVKMKEKGDIPEGYSVSREKKERFSLILESASTNQTSMYLCASSLSTGDTQYFGPGTRLTVL.

CDR3 coding DNA: TGTGCCATCAGTGACGGACAGGGCCAATCACCCCTCCACTTT. It is translated as CAISDGQGQSPLHF. V is TRBV10-3 and J is TRBJ1-6; 8 positions match TRBD1. This CDR3 has 14 residues. Germline trimming cut 3 bases from V and 10 bases from J; bases unmatched to any gene: 5. Germline values: CDR1 ENHRY, CDR2 SYGVKD.

The chain has TRBV7-9 and TRBJ1-5; 10 bases map to TRBD1. This CDR3 contains 16 residues. J lost 7 bases, V lost 10 bases, and 16 bases had no gene match. Germline assignment: CDR1 SEHNR and CDR2 FQNEAQ (reference sequence). CDR3 DNA sequence: TGTGCCACCTGCAATACGGACAGGGGGTTCGGGCAGCCCCAGCATTTT. It codes for CATCNTDRGFGQPQHF.

V and J are TRBV10-3 and TRBJ2-2; 14 bases are a match to TRBD2. Germline V gene lookup returns CDR1 ENHRY and CDR2 SYGVKD. The CDR3 has 21 amino acids. J was trimmed by 2 bases and V by 4 bases; bases with no gene match: 15. CDR3 nucleotide sequence: TGTGCCATCAGTGGAGGGTCTGTAGGGACTAGCGGGAGACTCAACACCGGGGAGCTGTTTTTT. Its translation: CAISGGSVGTSGRLNTGELFF.

This clone has a handful of counts. V gene TRBV9 combines with J gene TRBJ2-3; TRBD2 might be the D (6 bases). Between the trimmed V and J ends, which lost 0 bases and 5 bases, there was a span of 13 bases. CDR1 and CDR2 from the germline V gene are SGDLS and YYNGEE. This CDR3 is 15 amino acids long. This CDR3 reads CASSVEASVGDTQYF. Here the CDR3 DNA reads TGTGCCAGCAGCGTAGAGGCTAGCGTGGGAGATACGCAGTATTTT.

The V gene is TRBV7-2, the J gene TRBJ1-4; TRBD1 might be the D (6 bases). Trimming took off 2 bases at V and 8 bases at J, with 12 bases between the two ends. There are 14 residues in the CDR3. CDR1 is SGHTA, CDR2 FQGNSA, per germline. The CDR3 bases are TGTGCCAGCAGCTTATATAGGGACACGGAAAAACTGTTTTTT. Translation: CASSLYRDTEKLFF.

This chain joins TRBV19 and TRBJ1-1; D is ambiguous. Germline CDR1 and CDR2: LNHDA and SQIVND (reference sequence). Trimming stripped 7 bases from V and 4 bases from J, with 10 bases between. The CDR3 consists of 12 residues. CDR3 in DNA: TGTGCCAGTATAGGGAGTGTCACTGAAGCTTTCTTT. This sequence encodes CASIGSVTEAFF.

This chain connects TRBV28 to TRBJ2-5; D unresolved. CDR3 length: 14 residues. With 6 bases removed from V and 5 bases from J, the gap between germline ends came to 16 bases. Per germline, CDR1 MDHEN and CDR2 SYDVKM. The CDR3 here is CASSAPLYGETQYF. In nucleotides, the CDR3 is TGTGCCAGCAGCGCACCCCTATATGGTGAGACCCAGTACTTC.

The chain couples TRBV30 to TRBJ2-5, with 8 bases aligning to TRBD1. CDR1 and CDR2 (germline): GTSNPN, SVGIG (reference sequence). This CDR3 is built from 15 residues. V was clipped by 0 bases and J by 4 bases; unmatched bases: 7. The CDR3 DNA follows: TGTGCCTGGAGTGTGGCAGGGGGCGCCGGAGAGACCCAGTACTTC. Its protein is CAWSVAGGAGETQYF.

CDR3 bases: TGTGCCAGCAGCTCCGGACTGAACACAGATACGCAGTATTTT. Amino acids: CASSSGLNTDTQYF. This chain uses TRBV5-6 with TRBJ2-3, with a tentative D call TRBD2 (5 bases). CDR3 length: 14 amino acids. CDR1 and CDR2 from the germline V gene are SGHDT and YYEEEE. V lost 3 bases, J lost 2 bases, and 10 bases lay in between. The full variable domain, rest sourced from reference TRBV5-6 and TRBJ2-3, is DAGVTQSPTHLIKTRGQQVTLRCSPKSGHDTVSWYQQALGQGPQFIFQYYEEEERQRGNFPDRFSGHQFPNYSSELNVNALLLGDSALYLCASSSGLNTDTQYFGPGTRLTVL.

V is TRBV30 and J is TRBJ2-2; tentative D call: TRBD2 (6 bases). In germline, CDR1 is GTSNPN, CDR2 SVGIG (reference sequence). CDR3 length: 16 residues. The V end was cut by 2 bases, the J end by 2 bases, with 15 bases between. CDR3 protein: CAWSSFRGLNTGELFF. The DNA for the CDR3 is TGTGCCTGGAGTTCATTCCGGGGACTTAACACCGGGGAGCTGTTTTTT.

V is TRBV29-1 and J is TRBJ2-5, with 7 bases identical to TRBD2. V trimming: 4 bases; J trimming: 5 bases; junction bases outside the gene matches: 7. This CDR3 has 13 amino acids. The germline CDR1 and CDR2 sequences are SQVTM and ANQGSEA. Written as DNA, the CDR3 is TGCAGCGTTGGGGGAGGGGAGGGGGAGACCCAGTACTTC. It translates to CSVGGGEGETQYF.

The V gene is TRBV2, the J gene TRBJ1-2; D possibly corresponds to TRBD1 (6 bases). The CDR3 totals 13 residues. Germline CDR1 SNHLY, CDR2 FYNNEI. Trimming stripped 6 bases from V and 7 bases from J, with 15 bases between. CDR3 region: CASRAGDLGGYTF. The CDR3 nucleotides read TGTGCCAGCAGGGCAGGGGACCTCGGTGGCTACACCTTC.